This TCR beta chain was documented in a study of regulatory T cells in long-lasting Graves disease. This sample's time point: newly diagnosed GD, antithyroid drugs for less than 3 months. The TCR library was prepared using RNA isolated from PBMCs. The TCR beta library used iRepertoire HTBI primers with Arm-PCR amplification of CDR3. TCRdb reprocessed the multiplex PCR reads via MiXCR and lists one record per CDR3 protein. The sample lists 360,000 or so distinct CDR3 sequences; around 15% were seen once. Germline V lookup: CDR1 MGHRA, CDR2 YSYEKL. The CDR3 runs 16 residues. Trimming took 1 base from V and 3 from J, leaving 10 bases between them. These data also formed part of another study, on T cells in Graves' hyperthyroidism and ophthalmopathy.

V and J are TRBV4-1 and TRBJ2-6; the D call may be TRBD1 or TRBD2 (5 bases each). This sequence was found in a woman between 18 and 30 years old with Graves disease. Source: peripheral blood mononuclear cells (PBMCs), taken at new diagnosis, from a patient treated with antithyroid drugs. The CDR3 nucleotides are TGCGCCAGCAGCCAAGGGACACGGGGTGGGGCCAACGTCCTGACTTTC. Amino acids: CASSQGTRGGANVLTF.